Sequencing of this T cell receptor (beta chain) was carried out in a study of vaccination effects on CD4 cells after COVID-19. Prior to sequencing, the ViraFEST assay stimulated PBMC with viral peptide pools, which expanded the antigen-specific CD4+ T cells. Once cultured for 10 to 11 days, the cells underwent separation to obtain CD4+ T cells. Each vaccine recipient was nucleocapsid antibody negative and had no prior SARS-CoV-2 infection. Cultures of approximately 2.1 million PBMC per well contained around 11 IU/ml IL-2 plus 10 ug/ml peptides. The table came from immunoSEQ multiplex PCR; TCRdb's copy has only in-frame clones and leaves some out. Of 67,000 or so clones in the sample, roughly 70% are singletons; the top ten hold 3.5% to 4.5%. Concerning this clone: Its target is not known.

Study findings and constraints: There was only 1 of 255 vaccine-induced clones in healthy vaccinees that cross-reacted with common cold coronaviruses.

The length of the CDR3 is 16 residues. V was pared by 5 bases and J by 1 base, with 15 bases between. Per germline, CDR1 SNHLY and CDR2 FYNNEI. This specimen consisted of CD4+ T cells from PBMCs cultured with HCoV-OC43 spike peptides, obtained before COVID-19 vaccination. The subset denotes: HCoV-OC43 spike overlapping peptide pool stimulation. This chain joins TRBV2 and TRBJ1-3, with D possibly matching TRBD1 (5 bases). The source of this sequence is a human donor who received a COVID-19 vaccine. The CDR3 reads CASSSQGSSSGNTIYF. The CDR3 DNA reads as TGTGCCAGCAGTTCCCAGGGATCTTCTTCTGGAAACACCATATATTTT.